This T cell receptor (beta chain) emerged from a study of blood T cell repertoires in COVID-19. Across the study: Both acute and convalescent COVID-19 samples were obtained from the United States, Italy and Spain. PBMCs, B-cell-depleted T cells, or T cells were the source of the cDNA or gDNA that made up the material.

The CDR3 runs 17 residues. CDR1 and CDR2 from the germline V gene are PRHDT and FYEKMQ (reference sequence). Trimming removed 1 base from V and 8 bases from J, with 21 bases in between. Method: immunoSEQ multiplex PCR; TCRdb's copy keeps in-frame clones and lacks some. The repertoire has about 82,000 clones, about 83% of them found once; the top ten carry more than 15%. The chain combines TRBV13 with TRBJ2-1; D perhaps matches TRBD2 (5 bases). This receptor was taken from a woman aged 55-69 years with acute or convalescent COVID-19. Sequenced input: peripheral blood. The CDR3 region is CASSLDEGPPRDYEQFF. CDR3 DNA sequence: TGTGCCAGCAGCTTAGACGAGGGCCCCCCCCGCGACTATGAGCAGTTCTTC. Drawing the rest from reference TRBV13 and TRBJ2-1, the complete variable domain is AAGVIQSPRHLIKEKRETATLKCYPIPRHDTVYWYQQGPGQDPQFLISFYEKMQSDKGSIPDRFSAQQFSDYHSELNMSSLELGDSALYFCASSLDEGPPRDYEQFFGPGTRLTVL.